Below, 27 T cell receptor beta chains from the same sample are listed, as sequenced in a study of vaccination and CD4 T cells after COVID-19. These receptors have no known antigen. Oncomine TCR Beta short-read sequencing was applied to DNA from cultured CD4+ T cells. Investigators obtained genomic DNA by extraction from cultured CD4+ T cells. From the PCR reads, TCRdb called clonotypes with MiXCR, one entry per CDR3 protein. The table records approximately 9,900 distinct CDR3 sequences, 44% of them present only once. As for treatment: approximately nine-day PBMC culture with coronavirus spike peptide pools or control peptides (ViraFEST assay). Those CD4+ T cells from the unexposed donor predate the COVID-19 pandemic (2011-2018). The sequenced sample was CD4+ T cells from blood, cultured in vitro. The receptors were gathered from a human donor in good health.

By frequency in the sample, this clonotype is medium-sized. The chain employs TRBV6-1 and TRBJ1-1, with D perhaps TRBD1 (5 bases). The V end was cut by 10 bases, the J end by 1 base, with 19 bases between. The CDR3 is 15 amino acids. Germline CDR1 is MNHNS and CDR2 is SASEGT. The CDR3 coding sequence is TGTGCCACTGGTCCCTTGGGGGAGGGGAACACTGAAGCTTTCTTT. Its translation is CATGPLGEGNTEAFF.

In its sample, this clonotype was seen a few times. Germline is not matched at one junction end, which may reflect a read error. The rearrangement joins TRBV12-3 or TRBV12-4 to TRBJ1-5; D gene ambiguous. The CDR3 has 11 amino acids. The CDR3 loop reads CASSLGRKEYF. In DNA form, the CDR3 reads TGTGCCAGCAGTTTAGGGCGGAAAGAGTATTTT.

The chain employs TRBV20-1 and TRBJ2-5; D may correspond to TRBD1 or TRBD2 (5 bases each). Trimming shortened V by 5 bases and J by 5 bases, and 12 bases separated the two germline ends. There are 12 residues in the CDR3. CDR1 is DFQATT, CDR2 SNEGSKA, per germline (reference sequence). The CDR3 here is CSAGDPRETQYF. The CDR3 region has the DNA TGCAGTGCTGGGGACCCCCGGGAGACCCAGTACTTC.

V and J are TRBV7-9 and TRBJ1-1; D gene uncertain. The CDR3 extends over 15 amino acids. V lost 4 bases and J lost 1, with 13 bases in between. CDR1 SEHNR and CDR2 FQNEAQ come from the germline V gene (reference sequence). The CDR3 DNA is TGTGCCAGCAGCTCGCACTACACCCCGAACACTGAAGCTTTCTTT. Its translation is CASSSHYTPNTEAFF.

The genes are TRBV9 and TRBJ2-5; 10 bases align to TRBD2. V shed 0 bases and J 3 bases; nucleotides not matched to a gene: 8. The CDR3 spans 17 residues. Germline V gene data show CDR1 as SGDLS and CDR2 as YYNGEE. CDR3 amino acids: CASSVALGLAGEETQYF. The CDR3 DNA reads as TGTGCCAGCAGCGTAGCCTTGGGGCTAGCGGGAGAAGAGACCCAGTACTTC. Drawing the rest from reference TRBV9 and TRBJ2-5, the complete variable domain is DSGVTQTPKHLITATGQRVTLRCSPRSGDLSVYWYQQSLDQGLQFLIQYYNGEERAKGNILERFSAQQFPDLHSELNLSSLELGDSALYFCASSVALGLAGEETQYFGPGTRLLVL.

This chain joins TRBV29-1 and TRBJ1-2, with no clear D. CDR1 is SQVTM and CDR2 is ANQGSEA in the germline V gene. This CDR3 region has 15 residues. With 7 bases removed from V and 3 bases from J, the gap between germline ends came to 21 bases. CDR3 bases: TGCAGCGCCACAAGACGCAGTACAACTGACTATGGCTACACCTTC. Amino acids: CSATRRSTTDYGYTF.

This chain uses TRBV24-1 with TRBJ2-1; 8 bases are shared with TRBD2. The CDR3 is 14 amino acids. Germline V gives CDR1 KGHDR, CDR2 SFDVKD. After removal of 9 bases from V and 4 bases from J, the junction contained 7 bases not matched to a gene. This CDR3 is CATGAGVSYNEQFF. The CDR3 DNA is TGTGCCACCGGAGCGGGAGTGTCGTACAATGAGCAGTTCTTC.

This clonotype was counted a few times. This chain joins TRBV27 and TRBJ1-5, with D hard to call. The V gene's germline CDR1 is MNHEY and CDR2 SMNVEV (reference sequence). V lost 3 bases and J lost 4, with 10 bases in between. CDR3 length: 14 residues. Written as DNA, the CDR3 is TGTGCCAGCAGTTTGGCGGTGGCAAATCAGCCCCAGCATTTT. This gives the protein CASSLAVANQPQHF.

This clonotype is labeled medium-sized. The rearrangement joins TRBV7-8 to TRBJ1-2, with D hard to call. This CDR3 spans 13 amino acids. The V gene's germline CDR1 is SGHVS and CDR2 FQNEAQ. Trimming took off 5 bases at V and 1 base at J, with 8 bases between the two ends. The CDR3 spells CASSHRLNYGYTF. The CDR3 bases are TGTGCCAGCAGCCACAGACTTAACTATGGCTACACCTTC.

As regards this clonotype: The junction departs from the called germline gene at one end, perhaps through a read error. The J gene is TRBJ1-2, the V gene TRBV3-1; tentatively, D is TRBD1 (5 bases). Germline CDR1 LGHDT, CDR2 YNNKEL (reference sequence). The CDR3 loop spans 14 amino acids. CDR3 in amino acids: CASSQKGVGYRYTF. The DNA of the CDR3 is TGTGCCAGCAGCCAAAAAGGGGTCGGCTATCGCTACACCTTC.

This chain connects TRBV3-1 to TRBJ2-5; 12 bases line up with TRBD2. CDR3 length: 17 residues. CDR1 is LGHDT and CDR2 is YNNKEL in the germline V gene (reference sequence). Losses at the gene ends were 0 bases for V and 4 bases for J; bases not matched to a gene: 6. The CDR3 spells CASSQERLAGGPETQYF. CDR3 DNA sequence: TGTGCCAGCAGCCAAGAGAGGCTAGCGGGAGGGCCAGAGACCCAGTACTTC.

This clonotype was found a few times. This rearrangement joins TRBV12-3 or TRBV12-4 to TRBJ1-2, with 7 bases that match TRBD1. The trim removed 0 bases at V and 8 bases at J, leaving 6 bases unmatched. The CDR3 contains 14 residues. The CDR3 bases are TGTGCCAGCAGTTTAGCTGACAGGGTAAGGGGCTACACCTTC. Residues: CASSLADRVRGYTF.

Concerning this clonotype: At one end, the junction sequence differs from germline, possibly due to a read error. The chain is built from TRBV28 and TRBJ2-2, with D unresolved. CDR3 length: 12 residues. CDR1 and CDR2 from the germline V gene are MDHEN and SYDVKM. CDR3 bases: TGTGCCGGCAGGTCGAACACCGGGGAGCTGTTTTTT. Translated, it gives CAGRSNTGELFF.

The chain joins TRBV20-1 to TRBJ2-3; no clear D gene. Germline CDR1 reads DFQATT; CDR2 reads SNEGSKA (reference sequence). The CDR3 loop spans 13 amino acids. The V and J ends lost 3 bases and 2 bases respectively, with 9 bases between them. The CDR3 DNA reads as TGCAGTGCTAGTCGGCAGCACACAGATACGCAGTATTTT. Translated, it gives CSASRQHTDTQYF.

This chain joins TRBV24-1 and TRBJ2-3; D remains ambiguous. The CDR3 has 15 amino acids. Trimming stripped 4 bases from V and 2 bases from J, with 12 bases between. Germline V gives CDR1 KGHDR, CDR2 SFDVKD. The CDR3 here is CATSEKTSFTDTQYF. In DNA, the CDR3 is TGTGCCACCAGTGAAAAGACGTCCTTCACAGATACGCAGTATTTT.

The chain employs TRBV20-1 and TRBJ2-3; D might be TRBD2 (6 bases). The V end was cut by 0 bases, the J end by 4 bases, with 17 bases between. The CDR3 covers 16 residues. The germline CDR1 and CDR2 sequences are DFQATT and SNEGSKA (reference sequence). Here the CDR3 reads CSARDPGGGVSDTQYF. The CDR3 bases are TGCAGTGCTAGAGATCCCGGGGGAGGAGTATCAGATACGCAGTATTTT.

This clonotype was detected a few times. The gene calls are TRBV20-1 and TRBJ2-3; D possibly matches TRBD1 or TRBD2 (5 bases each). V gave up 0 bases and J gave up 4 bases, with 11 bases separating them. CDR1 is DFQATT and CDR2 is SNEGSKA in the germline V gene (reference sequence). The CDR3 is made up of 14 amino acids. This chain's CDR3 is CSARETRGADTQYF. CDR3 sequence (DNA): TGCAGTGCTAGAGAGACAAGAGGGGCAGATACGCAGTATTTT.

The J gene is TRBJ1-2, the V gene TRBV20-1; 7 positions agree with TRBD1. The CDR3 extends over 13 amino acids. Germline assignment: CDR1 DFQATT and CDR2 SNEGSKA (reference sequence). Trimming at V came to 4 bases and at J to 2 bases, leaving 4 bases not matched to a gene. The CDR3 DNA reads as TGCAGTGCTACGGGACAGCCAAACTATGGCTACACCTTC. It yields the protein CSATGQPNYGYTF.

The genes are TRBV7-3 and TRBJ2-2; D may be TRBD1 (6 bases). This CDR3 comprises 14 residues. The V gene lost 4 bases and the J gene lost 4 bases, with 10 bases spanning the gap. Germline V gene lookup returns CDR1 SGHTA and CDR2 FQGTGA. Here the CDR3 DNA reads TGTGCCAGCAGCTCAGGGGTGGTCACCGGGGAGCTGTTTTTT. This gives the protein CASSSGVVTGELFF.

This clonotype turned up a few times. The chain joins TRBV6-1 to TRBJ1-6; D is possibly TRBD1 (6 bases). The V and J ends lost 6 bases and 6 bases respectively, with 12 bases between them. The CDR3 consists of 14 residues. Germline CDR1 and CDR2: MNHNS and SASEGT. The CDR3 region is CASRTPGANSPLHF. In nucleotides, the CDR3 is TGTGCCAGCAGGACTCCAGGGGCTAATTCACCCCTCCACTTT.

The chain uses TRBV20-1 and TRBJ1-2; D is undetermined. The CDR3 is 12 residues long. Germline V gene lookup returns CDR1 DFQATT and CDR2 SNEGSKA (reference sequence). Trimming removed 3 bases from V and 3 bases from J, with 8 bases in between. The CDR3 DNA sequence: TGCAGTGCTAGTTTAACAGACTATGGCTACACCTTC. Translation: CSASLTDYGYTF.

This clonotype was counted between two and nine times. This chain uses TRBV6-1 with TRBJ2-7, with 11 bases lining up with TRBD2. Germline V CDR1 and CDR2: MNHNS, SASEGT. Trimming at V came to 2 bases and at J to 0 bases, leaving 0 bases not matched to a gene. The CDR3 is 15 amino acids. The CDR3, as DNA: TGTGCCAGCAGTGAAACTAGCGGGAGCTCCTACGAGCAGTACTTC. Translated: CASSETSGSSYEQYF.

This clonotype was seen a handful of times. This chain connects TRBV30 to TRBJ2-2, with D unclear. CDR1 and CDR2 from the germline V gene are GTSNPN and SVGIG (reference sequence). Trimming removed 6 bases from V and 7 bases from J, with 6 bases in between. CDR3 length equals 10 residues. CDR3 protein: CACGDGELFF. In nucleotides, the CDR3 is TGTGCCTGCGGAGACGGGGAGCTGTTTTTT. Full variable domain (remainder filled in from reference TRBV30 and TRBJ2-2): SQTIHQWPATLVQPVGSPLSLECTVEGTSNPNLYWYRQAAGRGLQLLFYSVGIGQISSEVPQNLSASRPQDRQFILSSKKLLLSDSGFYLCACGDGELFFGEGSRLTVL.

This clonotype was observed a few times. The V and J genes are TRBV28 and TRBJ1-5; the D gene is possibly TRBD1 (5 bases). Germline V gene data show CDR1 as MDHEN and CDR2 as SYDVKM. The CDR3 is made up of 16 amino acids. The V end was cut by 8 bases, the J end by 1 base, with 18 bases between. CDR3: CASRMQTGWSNQPQHF. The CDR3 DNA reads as TGTGCCAGCCGGATGCAAACAGGATGGAGCAATCAGCCCCAGCATTTT.

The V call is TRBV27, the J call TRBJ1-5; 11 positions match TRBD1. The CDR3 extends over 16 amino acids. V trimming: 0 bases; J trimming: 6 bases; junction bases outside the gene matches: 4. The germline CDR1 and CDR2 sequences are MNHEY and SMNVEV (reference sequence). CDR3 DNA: TGTGCCAGCAGTTTATCGGACAGGGGGCCGGGTCAGCCCCAGCATTTT. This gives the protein CASSLSDRGPGQPQHF.

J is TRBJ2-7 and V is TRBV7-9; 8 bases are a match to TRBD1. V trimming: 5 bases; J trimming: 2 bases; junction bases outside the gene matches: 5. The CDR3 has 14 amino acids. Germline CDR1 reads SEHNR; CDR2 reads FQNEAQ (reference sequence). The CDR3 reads CASSTDRETYEQYF. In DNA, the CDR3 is TGTGCCAGCAGCACGGACAGGGAGACCTACGAGCAGTACTTC.

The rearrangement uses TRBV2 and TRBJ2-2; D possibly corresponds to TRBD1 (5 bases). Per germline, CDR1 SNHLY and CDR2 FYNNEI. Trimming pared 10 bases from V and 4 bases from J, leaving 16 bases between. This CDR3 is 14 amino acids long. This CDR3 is CATTGHRFTGELFF. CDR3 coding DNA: TGTGCCACTACAGGCCATAGGTTCACCGGGGAGCTGTTTTTT.